This T cell receptor beta chain was identified in a study of cytomegalovirus exposure and HLA in healthy donors. Findings and limits, study-wide: Later findings reportedly placed an Asian-associated ancestry cluster below the approximately 670-donor mean for N-insertions. Later, TCR association rates were found to vary by HLA locus, highest for DRB1 and lowest for HLA-C.

Turning to this clone: Its specificity is unknown.

The PCR contained 60 Vbeta and 13 Jbeta primers. TCRdb's table, derived via immunoSEQ multiplex PCR, lists solely in-frame clones and lacks some. Of about 130,000 clones listed, under 85% were seen once; the top ten hold around 13%. CDR3 length: 13 residues. Germline CDR1 is SGHNT and CDR2 is YYREEE (reference sequence). V was shortened by 4 bases and J by 0 bases, with 8 bases between the two germline ends. The sequenced sample was PBMCs. The V and J genes are TRBV5-4 and TRBJ2-7; tentative D call: TRBD1 (5 bases). This clonotype was obtained from a woman aged 40 to 55 in good health and CMV-seropositive. In DNA form, the CDR3 reads TGTGCCAGCAGCCCTCAGGGCTCCTACGAGCAGTACTTC. Protein product: CASSPQGSYEQYF.